The sequence of this T cell receptor (beta chain) was determined in a study of post-analysis software for immune sequencing data. Study conclusions and caveats: Patients carried four or five TRBV segments more frequently than controls did, and TRBV5-6, TRBV5-1 and TRBV20-1 were among them. Multiple sclerosis was associated with a significant reduction in normalized Chao1 diversity relative to controls.

On this clonotype itself: The antigen is undetermined.

CDR1 KGHSH and CDR2 LQKENI come from the germline V gene. The CDR3 has 16 amino acids. V shed 1 base and J shed 0 bases, with 9 bases lying between them. Unique molecular identifiers featured in each of the TCR beta cDNA libraries. TCRdb called the PCR reads again in MiXCR, with one record for every CDR3 protein. The sample carries about 430,000 distinct CDR3 sequences, approximately 42% recorded once. J is TRBJ1-4 and V is TRBV18; D uncertain. The sequenced sample consisted of blood. The clonotype was recovered from a girl aged 2 to 9 with multiple sclerosis. CDR3 DNA sequence: TGTGCCAGCTCACCACGGTCCGCCGCAACTAATGAAAAACTGTTTTTT. Protein product: CASSPRSAATNEKLFF. Based on the CDR3 plus reference TRBV18 and TRBJ1-4, the full variable domain is NAGVMQNPRHLVRRRGQEARLRCSPMKGHSHVYWYRQLPEEGLKFMVYLQKENIIDESGMPKERFSAEFPKEGPSILRIQQVVRGDSAAYFCASSPRSAATNEKLFFGSGTQLSVL.